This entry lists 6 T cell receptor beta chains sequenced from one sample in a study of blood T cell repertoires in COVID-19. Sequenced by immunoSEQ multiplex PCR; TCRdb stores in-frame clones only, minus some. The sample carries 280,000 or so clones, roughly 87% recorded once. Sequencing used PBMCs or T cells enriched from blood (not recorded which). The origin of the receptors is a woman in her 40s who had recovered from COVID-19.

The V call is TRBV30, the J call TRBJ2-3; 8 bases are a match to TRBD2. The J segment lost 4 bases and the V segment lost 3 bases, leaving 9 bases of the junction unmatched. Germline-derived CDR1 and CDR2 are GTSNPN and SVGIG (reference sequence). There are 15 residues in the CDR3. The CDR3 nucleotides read TGTGCCTGGAGGCCGGGACTAGGAGCGTCAGATACGCAGTATTTT. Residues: CAWRPGLGASDTQYF. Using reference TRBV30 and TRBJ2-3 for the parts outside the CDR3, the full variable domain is SQTIHQWPATLVQPVGSPLSLECTVEGTSNPNLYWYRQAAGRGLQLLFYSVGIGQISSEVPQNLSASRPQDRQFILSSKKLLLSDSGFYLCAWRPGLGASDTQYFGPGTRLTVL.

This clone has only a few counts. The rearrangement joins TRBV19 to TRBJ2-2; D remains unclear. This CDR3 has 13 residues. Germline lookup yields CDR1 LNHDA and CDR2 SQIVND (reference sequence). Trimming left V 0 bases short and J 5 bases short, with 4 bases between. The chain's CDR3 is CASSIEATGELFF. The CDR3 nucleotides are TGTGCCAGTAGTATAGAGGCTACCGGGGAGCTGTTTTTT.

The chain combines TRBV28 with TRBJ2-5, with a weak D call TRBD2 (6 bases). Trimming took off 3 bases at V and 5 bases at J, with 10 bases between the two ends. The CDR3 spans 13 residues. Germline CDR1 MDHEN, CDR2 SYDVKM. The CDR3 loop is CASSFAGKETQYF. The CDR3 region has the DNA TGTGCCAGCAGTTTCGCGGGGAAGGAGACCCAGTACTTC.

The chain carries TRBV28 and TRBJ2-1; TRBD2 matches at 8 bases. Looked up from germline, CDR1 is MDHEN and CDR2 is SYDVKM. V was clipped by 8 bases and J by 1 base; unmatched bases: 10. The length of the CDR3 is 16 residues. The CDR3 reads CASGQVSGMSYNEQFF. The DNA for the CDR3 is TGTGCCAGCGGCCAAGTTAGCGGGATGTCCTACAATGAGCAGTTCTTC.

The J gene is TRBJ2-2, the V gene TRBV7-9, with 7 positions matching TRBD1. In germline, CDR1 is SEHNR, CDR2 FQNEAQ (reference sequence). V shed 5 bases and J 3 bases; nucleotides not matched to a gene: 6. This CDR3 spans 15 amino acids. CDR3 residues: CASSLDRVHTGELFF. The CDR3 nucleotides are TGTGCCAGCAGCCTAGACAGGGTTCACACCGGGGAGCTGTTTTTT.

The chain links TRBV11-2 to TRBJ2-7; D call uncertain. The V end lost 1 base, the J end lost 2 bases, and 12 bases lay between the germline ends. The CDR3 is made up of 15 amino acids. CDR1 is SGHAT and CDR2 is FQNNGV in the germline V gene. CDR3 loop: CASSLGLSVPYEQYF. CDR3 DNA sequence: TGTGCCAGCAGCTTAGGACTCAGTGTCCCCTACGAGCAGTACTTC. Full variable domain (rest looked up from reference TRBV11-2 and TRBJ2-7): EAGVAQSPRYKIIEKRQSVAFWCNPISGHATLYWYQQILGQGPKLLIQFQNNGVVDDSQLPKDRFSAERLKGVDSTLKIQPAKLEDSAVYLCASSLGLSVPYEQYFGPGTRLTVT.